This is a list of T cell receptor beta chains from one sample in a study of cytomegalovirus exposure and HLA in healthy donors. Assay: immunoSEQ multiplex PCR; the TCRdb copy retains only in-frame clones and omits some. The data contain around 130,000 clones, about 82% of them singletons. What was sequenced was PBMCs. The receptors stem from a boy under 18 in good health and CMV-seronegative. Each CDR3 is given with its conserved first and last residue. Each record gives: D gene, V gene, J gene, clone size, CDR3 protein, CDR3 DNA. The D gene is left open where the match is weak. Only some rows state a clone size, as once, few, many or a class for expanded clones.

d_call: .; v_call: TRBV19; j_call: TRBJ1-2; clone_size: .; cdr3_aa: CASSPRAEYGYTF; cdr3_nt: TGTGCCAGTAGTCCCCGCGCTGAGTATGGCTACACCTTC
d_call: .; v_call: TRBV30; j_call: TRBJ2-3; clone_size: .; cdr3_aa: CAWSVGVATTDTQYF; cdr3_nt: TGTGCCTGGAGTGTAGGGGTGGCCACCACAGATACGCAGTATTTT
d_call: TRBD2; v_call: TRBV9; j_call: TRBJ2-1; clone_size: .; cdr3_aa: CASSDSGLAGGEQFF; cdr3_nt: TGTGCCAGCAGCGACAGTGGGCTAGCGGGAGGTGAGCAGTTCTTC
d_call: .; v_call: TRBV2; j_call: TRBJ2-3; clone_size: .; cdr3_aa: CASSGELVDTQYF; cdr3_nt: TGTGCCAGCAGTGGTGAGCTTGTAGATACGCAGTATTTT
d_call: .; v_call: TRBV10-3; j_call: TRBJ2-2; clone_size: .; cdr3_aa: CAISGPSQGAGELFF; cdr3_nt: TGTGCCATCTCAGGGCCCAGTCAGGGCGCCGGGGAGCTGTTTTTT
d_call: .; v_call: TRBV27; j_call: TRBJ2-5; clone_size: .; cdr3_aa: CASSLFGGGGVETQYF; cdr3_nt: TGTGCCAGCAGTTTATTTGGGGGAGGGGGGGTAGAGACCCAGTACTTC
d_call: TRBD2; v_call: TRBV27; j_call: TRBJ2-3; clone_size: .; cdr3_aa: CASRGLAYTDTQYF; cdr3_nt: TGTGCCAGCAGAGGACTAGCATACACAGATACGCAGTATTTT
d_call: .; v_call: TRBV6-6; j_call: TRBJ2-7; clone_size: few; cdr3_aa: CASSSVTGRASYEQYF; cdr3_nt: TGTGCCAGCAGTTCCGTTACAGGGAGGGCGTCCTACGAGCAGTACTTC
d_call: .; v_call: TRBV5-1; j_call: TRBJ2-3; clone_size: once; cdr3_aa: CASSFDSARDTQYF; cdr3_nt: TGCGCCAGCAGCTTCGATAGCGCTCGAGATACGCAGTATTTT
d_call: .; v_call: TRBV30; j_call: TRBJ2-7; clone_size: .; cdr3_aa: CAWSVEVRLYEQYF; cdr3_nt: TGTGCCTGGAGTGTGGAGGTCAGACTCTACGAGCAGTACTTC
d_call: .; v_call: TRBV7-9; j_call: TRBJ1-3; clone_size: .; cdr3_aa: CASSPSAGNTIYF; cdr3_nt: TGTGCCAGCAGCCCGTCAGCTGGAAACACCATATATTTT
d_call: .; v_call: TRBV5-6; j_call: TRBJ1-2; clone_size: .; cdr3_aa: CASSLGTAAYGYTF; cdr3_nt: TGTGCCAGCAGCTTGGGGACAGCGGCCTATGGCTACACCTTC
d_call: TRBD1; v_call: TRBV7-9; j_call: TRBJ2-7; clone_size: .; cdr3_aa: CASRGVGTGIIYEQYF; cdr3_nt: TGTGCCAGCAGGGGGGTCGGGACAGGGATTATTTACGAGCAGTACTTC
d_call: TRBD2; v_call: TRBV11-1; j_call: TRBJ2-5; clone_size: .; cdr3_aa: CASSSGAGVIQETQYF; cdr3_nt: TGTGCCAGCAGCTCAGGAGCGGGGGTAATTCAAGAGACCCAGTACTTC
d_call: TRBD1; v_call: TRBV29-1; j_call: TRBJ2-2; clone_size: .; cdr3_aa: CSVDGDSTGELFF; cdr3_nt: TGCAGCGTCGACGGGGACAGCACCGGGGAGCTGTTTTTT
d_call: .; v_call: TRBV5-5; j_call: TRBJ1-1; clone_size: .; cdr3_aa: CASSWGQRGEAFF; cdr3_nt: TGTGCCAGCAGCTGGGGCCAGCGGGGTGAAGCTTTCTTT
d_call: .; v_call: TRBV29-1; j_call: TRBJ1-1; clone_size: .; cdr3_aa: CSVALLAPNTEAFF; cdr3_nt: TGCAGCGTTGCGTTGTTGGCACCGAACACTGAAGCTTTCTTT
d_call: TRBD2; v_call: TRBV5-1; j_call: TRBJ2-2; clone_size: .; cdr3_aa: CASSPDGGATGELFF; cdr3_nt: TGCGCCAGCAGCCCCGACGGGGGGGCCACCGGGGAGCTGTTTTTT
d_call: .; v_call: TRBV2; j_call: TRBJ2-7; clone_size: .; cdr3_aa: CASSAQGYEQYF; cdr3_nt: TGTGCCAGCAGTGCACAGGGCTACGAGCAGTACTTC
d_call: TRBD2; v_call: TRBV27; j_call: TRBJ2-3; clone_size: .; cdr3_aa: CASSLRGSAGARDTQYF; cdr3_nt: TGTGCCAGCAGTCTCCGGGGGTCAGCGGGAGCGAGAGATACGCAGTATTTT
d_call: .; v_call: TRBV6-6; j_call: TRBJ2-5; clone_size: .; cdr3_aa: CASSVAQVAAGETQYF; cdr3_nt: TGTGCCAGCAGTGTCGCACAGGTGGCAGCGGGAGAGACCCAGTACTTC
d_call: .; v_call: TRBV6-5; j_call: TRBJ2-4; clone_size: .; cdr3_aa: CASSYNPGRNIQYF; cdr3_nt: TGTGCCAGCAGTTACAATCCAGGGAGGAACATTCAGTACTTC
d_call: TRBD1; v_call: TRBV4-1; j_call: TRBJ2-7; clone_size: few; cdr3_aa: CASSQGRTGAYEQYF; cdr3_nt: TGCGCCAGCAGCCAAGGTCGGACAGGGGCGTACGAGCAGTACTTC
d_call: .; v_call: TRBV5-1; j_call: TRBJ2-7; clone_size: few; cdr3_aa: CASRVTGTQYEQYF; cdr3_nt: TGCGCCAGCAGGGTGACAGGGACTCAATACGAGCAGTACTTC
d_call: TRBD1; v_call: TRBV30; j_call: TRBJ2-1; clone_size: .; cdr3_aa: CAWTPGTGTFYEQFF; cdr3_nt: TGTGCCTGGACTCCCGGGACAGGGACCTTCTATGAGCAGTTCTTC
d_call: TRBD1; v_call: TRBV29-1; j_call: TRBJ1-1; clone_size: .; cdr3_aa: CSVTGTANTEAFF; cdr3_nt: TGCAGCGTTACCGGGACAGCGAACACTGAAGCTTTCTTT
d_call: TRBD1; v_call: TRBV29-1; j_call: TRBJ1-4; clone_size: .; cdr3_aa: CSVAGGTGGEGEKLFF; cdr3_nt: TGCAGCGTTGCTGGGGGAACAGGGGGCGAGGGTGAAAAACTGTTTTTT
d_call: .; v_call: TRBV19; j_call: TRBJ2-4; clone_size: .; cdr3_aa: CASSIQDTLAKNIQYF; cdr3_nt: TGTGCCAGTAGTATACAGGACACCCTAGCCAAAAACATTCAGTACTTC
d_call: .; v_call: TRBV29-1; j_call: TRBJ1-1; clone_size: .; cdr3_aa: CSAGVGLNTEAFF; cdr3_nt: TGCAGCGCCGGGGTCGGACTGAACACTGAAGCTTTCTTT
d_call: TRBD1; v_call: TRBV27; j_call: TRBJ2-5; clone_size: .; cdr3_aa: CASSFQGRGRQETQYF; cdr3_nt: TGTGCCAGCAGTTTCCAGGGCAGGGGGCGTCAAGAGACCCAGTACTTC
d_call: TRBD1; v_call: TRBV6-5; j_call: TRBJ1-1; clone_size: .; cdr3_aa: CASSEESGGTEAFF; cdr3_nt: TGTGCCAGCAGTGAAGAGTCAGGGGGCACTGAAGCTTTCTTT
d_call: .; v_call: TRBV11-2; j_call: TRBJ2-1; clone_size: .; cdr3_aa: CASSLGDISYNEQFF; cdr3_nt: TGTGCCAGCAGCTTAGGGGACATCTCCTACAATGAGCAGTTCTTC
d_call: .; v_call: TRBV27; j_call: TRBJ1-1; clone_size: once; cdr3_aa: CASSLLMTGNTEAFF; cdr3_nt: TGTGCCAGCAGTTTATTGATGACAGGGAACACTGAAGCTTTCTTT
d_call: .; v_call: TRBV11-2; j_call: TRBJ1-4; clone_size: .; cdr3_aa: CASSFWRDGSNEKLFF; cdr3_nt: TGTGCCAGCAGCTTCTGGAGGGACGGTTCGAATGAAAAACTGTTTTTT
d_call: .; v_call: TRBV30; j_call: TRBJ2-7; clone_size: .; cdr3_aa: CAWELADSYEQYF; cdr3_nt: TGTGCCTGGGAATTAGCGGACTCCTACGAGCAGTACTTC
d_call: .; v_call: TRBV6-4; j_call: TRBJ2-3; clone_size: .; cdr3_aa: CASSDSIGTDTQYF; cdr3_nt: TGTGCCAGCAGTGACTCGATAGGCACAGATACGCAGTATTTT
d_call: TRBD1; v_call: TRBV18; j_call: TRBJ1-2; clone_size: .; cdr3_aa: CASSPSGTGLDGYTF; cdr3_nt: TGTGCCAGCTCACCAAGCGGGACAGGGCTGGATGGCTACACCTTC
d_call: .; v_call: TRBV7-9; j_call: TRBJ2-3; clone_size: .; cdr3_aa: CASSLRDTQYF; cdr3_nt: TGTGCCAGCAGCTTACGGGATACGCAGTATTTT
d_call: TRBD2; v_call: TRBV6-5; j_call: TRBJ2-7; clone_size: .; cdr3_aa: CASQGGSYEQYF; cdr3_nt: TGTGCCAGCCAAGGCGGGAGTTACGAGCAGTACTTC
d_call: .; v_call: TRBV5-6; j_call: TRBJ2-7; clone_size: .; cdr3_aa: CASSPGLGSYEQYF; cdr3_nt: TGTGCCAGCAGCCCGGGACTGGGCTCCTACGAGCAGTACTTC
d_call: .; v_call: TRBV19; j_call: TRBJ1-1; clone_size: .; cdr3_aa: CASSPGVNTEAFF; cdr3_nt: TGTGCCAGTAGTCCGGGGGTGAACACTGAAGCTTTCTTT
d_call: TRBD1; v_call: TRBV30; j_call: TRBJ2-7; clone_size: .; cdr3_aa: CACRDRAYEQYF; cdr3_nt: TGTGCCTGCCGGGACAGGGCCTACGAGCAGTACTTC
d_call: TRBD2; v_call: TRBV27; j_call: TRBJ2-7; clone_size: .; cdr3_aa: CASSQGAAGAWGEQYF; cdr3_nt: TGTGCCAGCAGCCAAGGCGCGGCGGGAGCGTGGGGGGAGCAGTACTTC
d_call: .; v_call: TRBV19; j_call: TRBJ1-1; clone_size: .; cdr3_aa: CASSSRRNTEAFF; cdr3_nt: TGTGCCAGTAGCAGCAGGCGGAACACTGAAGCTTTCTTT
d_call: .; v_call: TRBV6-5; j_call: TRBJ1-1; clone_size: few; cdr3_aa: CASNRGGNTEAFF; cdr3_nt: TGTGCCAGCAACCGAGGGGGGAACACTGAAGCTTTCTTT
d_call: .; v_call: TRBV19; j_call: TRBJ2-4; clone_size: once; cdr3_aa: CASSHRAAGLNIQYF; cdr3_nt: TGTGCCAGTAGTCATAGAGCCGCGGGCCTAAACATTCAGTACTTC
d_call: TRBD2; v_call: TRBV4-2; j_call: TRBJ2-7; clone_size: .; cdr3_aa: CASSQERLAGNEQYF; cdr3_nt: TGTGCCAGCAGCCAAGAGAGACTAGCGGGAAACGAGCAGTACTTC
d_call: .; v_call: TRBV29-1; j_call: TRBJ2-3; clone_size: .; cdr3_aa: CSVEGPATDTQYF; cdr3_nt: TGCAGCGTGGAGGGACCGGCCACAGATACGCAGTATTTT
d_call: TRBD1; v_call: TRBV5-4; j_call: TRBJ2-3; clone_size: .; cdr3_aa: CASKALTGGDTQYF; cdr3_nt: TGTGCCAGCAAGGCGCTAACAGGGGGGGATACGCAGTATTTT
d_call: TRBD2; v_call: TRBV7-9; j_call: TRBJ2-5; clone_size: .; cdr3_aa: CASSFARTSGEETQYF; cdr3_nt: TGTGCCAGCAGCTTCGCGAGGACTAGCGGAGAAGAGACCCAGTACTTC
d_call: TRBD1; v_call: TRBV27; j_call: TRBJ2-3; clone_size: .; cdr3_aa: CASSSWTGGTDTQYF; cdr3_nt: TGTGCCAGCAGTTCATGGACAGGGGGGACAGATACGCAGTATTTT
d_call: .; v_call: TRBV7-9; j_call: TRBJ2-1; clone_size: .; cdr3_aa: CSSSLEEVYNEQFF; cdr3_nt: TGTTCCAGCAGCTTAGAGGAGGTCTACAATGAGCAGTTCTTC
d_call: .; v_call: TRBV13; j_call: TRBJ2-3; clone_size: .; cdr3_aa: CASSTRGDTQYF; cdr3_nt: TGTGCCAGCAGCACCAGGGGAGATACGCAGTATTTT
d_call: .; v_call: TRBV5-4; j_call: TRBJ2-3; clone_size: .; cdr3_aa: CASSQEVSTDTQYF; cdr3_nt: TGTGCCAGCAGCCAGGAGGTTAGCACAGATACGCAGTATTTT